The clone carrying this T cell receptor (beta chain) was counted between two and nine times. Its antigen is as yet unknown. The CDR3 loop spans 11 amino acids. The germline V gene encodes CDR1 SEHNR and CDR2 FQNEAQ (reference sequence). V was trimmed by 1 base and J by 8 bases, leaving 6 bases between them. This entry comes from a study of blood T cells in healthy people across ages. Points from the study as a whole: TCR beta diversity, measured per million T cells, fell in a roughly linear way with age.

Sample-barcoded 5' priming and a J-beta primer mix drove a second PCR of roughly 6 to 12 cycles. TCRdb re-analysed the 5' RACE reads in MiXCR, keeping a single row per CDR3 protein. The sample has some 1 million distinct CDR3 sequences, more than 40% seen once. Every donor contributed roughly 11 milliliters of peripheral blood by blood draw. Sequences were obtained from blood. The sequence came from a woman aged 60-75 years in good health. The chain carries TRBV7-9 and TRBJ2-7; D gene ambiguous. DNA for the CDR3: TGTGCCAGCAGCTTAGGGAGACAGCAGTACTTC. It encodes CASSLGRQQYF.